The subject of this entry is one T cell receptor beta chain. The antigen is not known. This specimen belongs to a study of CXCR3-negative and CXCR3-positive naive CD8 T cells. Study observations and caveats: High diversity, comparable across both naive subsets, contrasted with much lower diversity in memory CD8+ cells. Naive cells that were CXCR3-negative or CXCR3-positive used TRBV-TRBJ genes alike, while memory cells diverged. The TRB CDR3s that CXCR3-positive naive cells carried were more hydrophobic than those of CXCR3-negative naive cells.

Germline V gives CDR1 LGHNT, CDR2 FRNRAP. The CDR3 spans 14 residues. Each CD8+ T cell subset was flow-sorted in triplicate. Every sort contained 300,000 cells. Libraries of TRB cDNA were made by 5' RACE and carried UMIs. TCRdb reanalyzed the 5' RACE reads, giving one entry per CDR3 protein sequence and no DNA. This sample's clone table lists roughly 65,000 distinct CDR3 sequences. This receptor was obtained from a human donor in good health. Some clones in this sample may be carry-over from other donors' samples. The sequenced sample was naive CXCR3+ CD8+ T cells from blood. Subset indicated: CD45RO-CCR7+CD27+CD95- naive CD8+ T cells expressing CXCR3 (TNR3+). The chain uses TRBV12-5 and TRBJ2-7; TCRdb's assignment of TRBD1 cannot be checked, as there is no DNA. CDR3 amino acids: CASDGDRGSYEQYF.